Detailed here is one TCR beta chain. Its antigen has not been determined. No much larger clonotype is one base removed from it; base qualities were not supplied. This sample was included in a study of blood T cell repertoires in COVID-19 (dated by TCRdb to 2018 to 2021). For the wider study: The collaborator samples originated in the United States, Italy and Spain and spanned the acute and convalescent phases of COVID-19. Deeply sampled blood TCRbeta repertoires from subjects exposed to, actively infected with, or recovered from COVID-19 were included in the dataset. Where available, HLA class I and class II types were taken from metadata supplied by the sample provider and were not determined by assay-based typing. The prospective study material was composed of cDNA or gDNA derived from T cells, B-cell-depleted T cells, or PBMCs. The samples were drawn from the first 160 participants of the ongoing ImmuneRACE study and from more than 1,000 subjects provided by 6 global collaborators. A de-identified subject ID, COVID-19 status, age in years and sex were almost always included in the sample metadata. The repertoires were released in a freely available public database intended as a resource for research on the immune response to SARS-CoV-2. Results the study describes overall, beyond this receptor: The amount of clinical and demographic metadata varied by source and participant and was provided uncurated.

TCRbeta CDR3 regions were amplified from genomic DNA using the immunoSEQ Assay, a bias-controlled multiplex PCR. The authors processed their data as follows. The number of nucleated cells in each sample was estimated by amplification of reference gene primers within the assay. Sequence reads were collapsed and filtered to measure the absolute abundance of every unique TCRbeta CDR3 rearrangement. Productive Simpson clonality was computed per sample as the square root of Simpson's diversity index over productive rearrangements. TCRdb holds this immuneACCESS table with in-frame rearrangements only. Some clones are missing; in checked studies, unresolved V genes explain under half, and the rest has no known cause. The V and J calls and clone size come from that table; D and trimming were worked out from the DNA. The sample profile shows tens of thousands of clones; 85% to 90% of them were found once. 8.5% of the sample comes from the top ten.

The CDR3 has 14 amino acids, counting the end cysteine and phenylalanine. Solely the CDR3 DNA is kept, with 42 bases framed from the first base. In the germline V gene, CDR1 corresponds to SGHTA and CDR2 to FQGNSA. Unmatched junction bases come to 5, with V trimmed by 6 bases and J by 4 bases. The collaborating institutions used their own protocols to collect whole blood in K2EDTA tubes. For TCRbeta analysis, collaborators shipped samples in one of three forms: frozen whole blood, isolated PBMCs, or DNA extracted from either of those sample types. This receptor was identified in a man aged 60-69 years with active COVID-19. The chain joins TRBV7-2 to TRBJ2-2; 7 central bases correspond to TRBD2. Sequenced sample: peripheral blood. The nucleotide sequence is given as TGTGCCAGCAGTTTGACTAGCAGCACCGGGGAGCTGTTTTTT. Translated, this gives CASSLTSSTGELFF.